A single sample gave rise to the 24 T cell receptor beta chains below, sequenced in a study of blood T cell repertoires in COVID-19 (TCRdb year 2020). The library relied on the immunoSEQ multiplex PCR assay. The table comes from immuneACCESS by way of TCRdb, which keeps in-frame sequences with V and J called. Part of the clones is missing from these tables; in studies checked, under half for an unresolved V gene and the rest for unknown reasons. Present in this sample are hundreds of thousands of clones, 88% of which were seen just once. The ten most abundant clones make up about 3% of the sample. Sequencing input: PBMCs or T cells enriched from blood (not recorded which). These receptors were taken from a woman in her fifties or sixties who had recovered from COVID-19.

This chain uses TRBV18 with TRBJ1-2, with 11 bases lining up with TRBD1. Germline values: CDR1 KGHSH, CDR2 LQKENI. V lost 4 bases and J lost 3; bases outside the gene matches: 1. This CDR3 is built from 14 residues. CDR3: CASSLGQGDYGYTF. The CDR3, as DNA: TGTGCCAGCTCACTGGGACAGGGGGACTATGGCTACACCTTC.

This chain connects TRBV28 to TRBJ1-6; perhaps TRBD1 as D (5 bases). Trimming left V 3 bases short and J 8 bases short, with 14 bases between. The CDR3 runs to 15 residues. Germline V lookup: CDR1 MDHEN, CDR2 SYDVKM. For the CDR3, the DNA is TGTGCCAGCAGTTTGATTACAGGAGGGGATTCACCCCTCCACTTT. Protein sequence: CASSLITGGDSPLHF. The full variable domain, its missing parts supplied by reference TRBV28 and TRBJ1-6, is DVKVTQSSRYLVKRTGEKVFLECVQDMDHENMFWYRQDPGLGLRLIYFSYDVKMKEKGDIPEGYSVSREKKERFSLILESASTNQTSMYLCASSLITGGDSPLHFGNGTRLTVT.

The chain has TRBV7-3 and TRBJ1-2; D ambiguous. The germline CDR1 and CDR2 sequences are SGHTA and FQGTGA. V shed 5 bases and J shed 0 bases, with 10 bases lying between them. There are 14 residues in the CDR3. CDR3 in amino acids: CASSPGGTNYGYTF. The CDR3 DNA is TGTGCCAGCAGCCCCGGAGGTACTAACTATGGCTACACCTTC.

The chain employs TRBV18 and TRBJ1-1; unclear D gene. The CDR3 is 13 residues long. V lost 4 bases, J lost 4 bases, and 10 bases lay in between. Germline V gene sequence: CDR1 KGHSH, CDR2 LQKENI. The CDR3 loop reads CASSQGESTEAFF. CDR3 bases: TGTGCCAGCTCACAGGGAGAGAGCACTGAAGCTTTCTTT.

In its sample, this clone was seen a few times. The V and J genes are TRBV7-3 and TRBJ2-1, with D hard to call. The length of the CDR3 is 14 residues. Deletions cut 3 bases from V and 6 bases from J, with 12 bases between. The germline CDR1 and CDR2 sequences are SGHTA and FQGTGA. The CDR3 is CASSLASFPNEQFF. DNA for the CDR3: TGTGCCAGCAGCTTGGCCTCCTTCCCCAATGAGCAGTTCTTC.

The chain carries TRBV7-6 and TRBJ2-3; 9 bases align to TRBD2. The CDR3 loop spans 14 amino acids. The ends lost 4 bases at V and 9 bases at J; junction bases unmatched: 8. The germline gives CDR1 SGHVS, CDR2 FNYEAQ. This CDR3 is CASSSNPGTSTQYF. DNA for the CDR3: TGTGCCAGCAGCTCCAACCCGGGGACTAGCACGCAGTATTTT. The whole variable domain, remainder taken from reference TRBV7-6 and TRBJ2-3, is GAGVSQSPRYKVTKRGQDVALRCDPISGHVSLYWYRQALGQGPEFLTYFNYEAQQDKSGLPNDRFSAERPEGSISTLTIQRTEQRDSAMYRCASSSNPGTSTQYFGPGTRLTVL.

The rearrangement joins TRBV12-3 or TRBV12-4 to TRBJ1-3; 9 positions agree with TRBD1. The trim removed 6 bases at V and 3 bases at J, leaving 0 bases unmatched. This CDR3 comprises 13 residues. This CDR3 is CASRTGGGNTIYF. The CDR3 DNA follows: TGTGCCAGCAGGACAGGGGGTGGAAACACCATATATTTT.

The rearrangement uses TRBV7-2 and TRBJ1-5; D remains ambiguous. CDR3 size: 13 residues. The germline V gene has CDR1 SGHTA and CDR2 FQGNSA. V lost 5 bases, J lost 5 bases, and 10 bases lay in between. In DNA, the CDR3 is TGTGCCAGCAGCCCCCGTGGCCATCAGCCCCAGCATTTT. This codes for CASSPRGHQPQHF.

V gene TRBV5-4 combines with J gene TRBJ2-3; tentatively, D is TRBD2 (6 bases). CDR1 is SGHNT and CDR2 is YYREEE in the germline V gene (reference sequence). Trimming pared 4 bases from V and 2 bases from J, leaving 11 bases between. The CDR3 totals 14 residues. The CDR3 here is CASSPGGYTDTQYF. DNA for the CDR3: TGTGCCAGCAGCCCTGGGGGGTACACAGATACGCAGTATTTT.

This clone was detected once. The chain is built from TRBV18 and TRBJ2-1; TRBD2 matches 11 bases. The CDR3 consists of 16 residues. Germline CDR1 reads KGHSH; CDR2 reads LQKENI. Trimming took 2 bases from V and 9 from J; bases not matched to a gene: 9. CDR3 nucleotides: TGTGCCAGCTCACCAATAGCGGGAGGGCCATCAGGTGAGCAGTTCTTC. Translating it yields CASSPIAGGPSGEQFF.

The chain employs TRBV21-1 and TRBJ1-2. TRBV21-1 is deemed a pseudogene. CDR3 length: 18 amino acids. The CDR3 bases are TGTGCCAGCAGCAAAGCGCTTTCCGGGGGAGGAGGGAACTATGGCTACACCTTC. Its protein product is CASSKALSGGGGNYGYTF.

CDR3 sequence (DNA): TGTGCCAGCAGCTTAAGGGCTAGCGGGACCTACTACAATGAGCAGTTCTTC. Amino acid sequence: CASSLRASGTYYNEQFF. The gene calls are TRBV7-2 and TRBJ2-1, with 9 bases matching TRBD2. The CDR3 length is 17 residues. V trimming: 2 bases; J trimming: 3 bases; junction bases outside the gene matches: 8. CDR1 and CDR2 (germline): SGHTA, FQGNSA.

This chain links TRBV4-3 with TRBJ1-2; the D gene is possibly TRBD1 (6 bases). The CDR3 contains 13 residues. The V end was cut by 0 bases, the J end by 7 bases, with 9 bases between. CDR1 and CDR2 from the germline V gene are LGHNA and YSLEER. The CDR3 loop reads CASSQEGHSGYTF. The CDR3, as DNA: TGCGCCAGCAGCCAAGAGGGACATTCTGGCTACACCTTC.

The J gene is TRBJ2-5, the V gene TRBV11-2, with 12 bases matching TRBD2. CDR3 length: 18 amino acids. Trimming at V came to 2 bases and at J to 5 bases, leaving 12 bases not matched to a gene. Germline lookup yields CDR1 SGHAT and CDR2 FQNNGV. The CDR3: CASSLSRTSGTVGETQYF. CDR3 DNA: TGTGCCAGCAGCTTAAGTCGGACTAGCGGGACGGTTGGCGAGACCCAGTACTTC.

The chain combines TRBV4-2 with TRBJ2-7; D is undetermined. CDR1 LGHNA and CDR2 YNFKEQ come from the germline V gene. With 3 bases removed from V and 0 bases from J, the gap between germline ends came to 15 bases. The CDR3 sequence is 16 residues long. This CDR3 reads CASSQEPDNPSYEQYF. In DNA form, the CDR3 reads TGTGCCAGCAGCCAGGAACCCGACAACCCCTCCTACGAGCAGTACTTC.

V gene TRBV18 combines with J gene TRBJ1-1; D is uncertain. Per germline, CDR1 KGHSH and CDR2 LQKENI. Trimming took off 10 bases at V and 1 base at J, with 13 bases between the two ends. CDR3 length: 13 residues. CDR3 region: CATALTENTEAFF. CDR3 coding DNA: TGTGCCACCGCACTAACGGAGAACACTGAAGCTTTCTTT.

Points on this clone: The same CDR3 is also encoded by other DNA sequences in this sample. The chain employs TRBV4-3 and TRBJ2-7, with 7 nucleotides matching TRBD1. The junction had 0 bases not matched to a gene; V was cut back by 1 base and J by 0 bases. The germline CDR1 and CDR2 sequences are LGHNA and YSLEER. The length of the CDR3 is 14 residues. The CDR3 DNA follows: TGCGCCAGCAGCCAAGCAGGGGGCTCCTACGAGCAGTACTTC. Its protein is CASSQAGGSYEQYF.

The chain recombines TRBV6-5 with TRBJ1-3; 9 bases agree with TRBD1. The CDR3 length is 14 residues. The germline V gene has CDR1 MNHEY and CDR2 SVGAGI. V lost 6 bases to trimming and J lost 4 bases; unmatched junction nucleotides: 4. CDR3 in DNA: TGTGCCAGCAGGAGACAGGGGGAAGGAAACACCATATATTTT. Translating gives CASRRQGEGNTIYF.

The chain couples TRBV28 to TRBJ2-4, with TRBD1 matching over 10 bases. Trimming cost V 5 bases and J 6 bases; bases outside gene matches: 7. Germline V gene data show CDR1 as MDHEN and CDR2 as SYDVKM. The CDR3 spans 15 residues. CDR3 region: CASSPGGQGRNIQYF. The DNA for the CDR3 is TGTGCCAGCAGTCCGGGGGGACAGGGGAGAAACATTCAGTACTTC.

The genes are TRBV2 and TRBJ1-6, with a possible D match to TRBD1 (5 bases). The CDR3 is 14 residues long. V was trimmed by 8 bases and J by 8 bases, leaving 16 bases between them. CDR1 is SNHLY, CDR2 FYNNEI, per germline. CDR3 in DNA: TGTGCCAGCCCGAACGGGGGTAAAGATTCACCCCTCCACTTT. This translates into CASPNGGKDSPLHF.

The CDR3 reads CASSLNPRTSGRQGEQFF. The CDR3 nucleotides read TGTGCCAGCAGCTTAAATCCCCGGACTAGCGGGAGACAAGGCGAGCAGTTCTTC. The chain couples TRBV7-3 to TRBJ2-1; TRBD2 aligns across 13 bases. J gave up 10 bases and V 1 base, and 13 bases lay outside the gene matches. The germline V gene has CDR1 SGHTA and CDR2 FQGTGA. The CDR3 runs to 18 residues.

The J gene is TRBJ2-1, the V gene TRBV7-9, with TRBD2 identical over 10 bases. The ends lost 5 bases at V and 5 bases at J; junction bases unmatched: 3. This CDR3 spans 14 amino acids. The germline V gene has CDR1 SEHNR and CDR2 FQNEAQ (reference sequence). As DNA, the CDR3 is TGTGCCAGCAGCCTCGGACTAGCGGACAATGAGCAGTTCTTC. Translation: CASSLGLADNEQFF.

The chain uses TRBV28 and TRBJ2-1; 8 bases are shared with TRBD1. Losses at the gene ends were 6 bases for V and 4 bases for J; bases not matched to a gene: 11. This CDR3 is 16 amino acids long. Germline loops: CDR1 MDHEN, CDR2 SYDVKM. The CDR3 DNA reads TGTGCCAGCAGCGGACAGGGTTCGCCGTTTTACAATGAGCAGTTCTTC. This encodes CASSGQGSPFYNEQFF.

This clone appeared a few times. V and J are TRBV5-1 and TRBJ2-3; TRBD2 aligns across 7 bases. The germline CDR1 and CDR2 sequences are SGHRS and YFSETQ. V shed 3 bases and J 0 bases; nucleotides not matched to a gene: 1. The CDR3 extends over 14 amino acids. The chain's CDR3 is CASSYSGSTDTQYF. The CDR3 bases are TGCGCCAGCAGCTATAGCGGGAGCACAGATACGCAGTATTTT.